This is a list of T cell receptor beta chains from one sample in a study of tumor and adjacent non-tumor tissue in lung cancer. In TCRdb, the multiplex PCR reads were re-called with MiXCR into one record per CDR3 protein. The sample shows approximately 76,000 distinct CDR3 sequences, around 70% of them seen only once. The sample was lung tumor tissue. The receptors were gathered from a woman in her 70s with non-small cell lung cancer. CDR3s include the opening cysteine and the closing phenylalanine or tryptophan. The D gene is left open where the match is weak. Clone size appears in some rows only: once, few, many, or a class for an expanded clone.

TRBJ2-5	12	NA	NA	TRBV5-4	CASSTAGETQYF	TGTGCCAGCAGCACCGCAGGAGAGACCCAGTACTTC
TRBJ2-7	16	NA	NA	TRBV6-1	CASCGDASDSSYEQYF	TGTGCCAGCTGTGGGGATGCTAGCGACAGCTCCTACGAGCAGTACTTC
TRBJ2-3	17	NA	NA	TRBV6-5	CSSSNSGGTHYPDTQYF	TGTTCCAGCAGTAACTCTGGAGGGACTCACTACCCAGATACGCAATATTTT
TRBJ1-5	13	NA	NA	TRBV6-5	CASSYSVNQPQRF	TGTGCCAGCAGTTACTCGGTAAATCAGCCCCAGCGTTTT
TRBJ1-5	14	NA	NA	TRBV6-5	CARRPKGRNQPQHF	TGTGCCAGGAGGCCGAAAGGGAGAAATCAGCCCCAGCATTTT
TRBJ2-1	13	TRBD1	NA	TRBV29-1	CSVKRQGTNEQFF	TGCAGCGTAAAACGACAGGGAACAAATGAGCAGTTCTTC
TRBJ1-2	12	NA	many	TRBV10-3	CATRGDGYGYTF	TGTGCCACCCGCGGGGACGGGTATGGCTACACCTTC
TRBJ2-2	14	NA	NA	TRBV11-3	CASNLGRVSGELFF	TGTGCCAGTAACTTAGGACGTGTTTCCGGGGAGCTGTTTTTT
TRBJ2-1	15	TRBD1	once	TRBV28	CASSQTGISHNERFF	TGTGCCAGCAGTCAGACAGGGATCTCCCACAATGAGCGGTTCTTC
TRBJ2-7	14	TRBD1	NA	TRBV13	CASSSDMTGAEQYF	TGTGCCAGCAGCTCAGACATGACAGGGGCCGAGCAGTACTTC
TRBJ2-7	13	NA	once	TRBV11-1	CVSSLTGDFARFF	TGTGTCAGCAGCTTAACAGGCGACTTCGCGAGGTTCTTC
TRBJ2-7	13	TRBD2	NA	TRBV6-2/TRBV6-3	CASNRPAGVERYF	TGTGCCAGCAATCGACCAGCGGGAGTCGAGCGGTACTTC
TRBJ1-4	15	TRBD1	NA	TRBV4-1	CASSKGQGAGEKEFF	TGCGCCAGCAGCAAGGGACAGGGGGCGGGAGAAAAAGAGTTTTTT
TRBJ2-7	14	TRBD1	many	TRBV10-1	CAGGQENGIYEQYF	TGCGCAGGAGGACAGGAGAACGGAATATACGAGCAGTACTTC
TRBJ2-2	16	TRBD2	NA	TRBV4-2	CASNPLAEMGSGELFF	TGTGCCAGCAACCCTCTAGCGGAAATGGGGTCCGGGGAGCTGTTTTTT
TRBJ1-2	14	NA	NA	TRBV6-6	CASSYPRGSYSYTF	TGTGCCAGCAGTTACCCACGGGGATCCTATAGCTACACCTTC